This TCR beta chain originates from a study of Tregs in tolerant kidney transplant recipients. General study findings and limits: Validation in larger populations is needed because few patients were studied. Expanding Tregs on activated donor B cells appeared to best identify donor-specific TCRbeta clones.

Unstimulated Tregs (CD4+CD25+CD127-) and CD4+CD25- non-Tregs were sorted from PBMCs. Before regulatory T cell sorting, thawed PBMCs rested overnight at 37°C in about 210 IU/ml IL-2. Method: immunoSEQ multiplex PCR; TCRdb's copy keeps in-frame clones and lacks some. The sample includes 40,000 to 50,000 clones, about 90% seen only once; the top ten take 0.6% to 0.7%. About this clone itself: Its target is not known.

The TCR comes from a human donor in good health. The specimen sequenced was Tregs from blood.

DNA of the CDR3: TGTGCCAGCAGCTTGGACGTTCGCAATCAGCCCCAGCATTTT. It is translated as CASSLDVRNQPQHF. The chain carries TRBV5-5 and TRBJ1-5; the D is unclear. Per the germline V gene, CDR1 is SGHKS and CDR2 is YYEKEE (reference sequence). V lost 0 bases to trimming and J lost 2 bases, with 6 bases between them. The CDR3 length is 14 residues. The full variable domain, in which reference TRBV5-5 and TRBJ1-5 provide the parts outside the CDR3, is DAGVTQSPTHLIKTRGQQVTLRCSPISGHKSVSWYQQVLGQGPQFIFQYYEKEERGRGNFPDRFSARQFPNYSSELNVNALLLGDSALYLCASSLDVRNQPQHFGDGTRLSIL.